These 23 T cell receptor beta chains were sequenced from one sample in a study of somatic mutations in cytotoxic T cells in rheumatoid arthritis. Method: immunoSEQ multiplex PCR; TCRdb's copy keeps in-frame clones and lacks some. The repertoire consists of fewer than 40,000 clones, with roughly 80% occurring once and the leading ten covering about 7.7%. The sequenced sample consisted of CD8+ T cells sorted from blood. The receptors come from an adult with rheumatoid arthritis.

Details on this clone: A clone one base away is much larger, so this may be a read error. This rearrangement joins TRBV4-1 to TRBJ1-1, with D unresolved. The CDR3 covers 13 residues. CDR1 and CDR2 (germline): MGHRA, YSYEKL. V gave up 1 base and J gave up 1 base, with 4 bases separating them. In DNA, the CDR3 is TGCGCCAGCAGCCAAGCCGGGAACACTGAAGCTTTCTTT. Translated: CASSQAGNTEAFF.

The CDR3 coding sequence is TGTGCCAGCGGCTCGCCAAAGGGGTCATCGCACTATGGCTACACCTTC. This encodes CASGSPKGSSHYGYTF. This sequence joins TRBV7-8 and TRBJ1-2; maybe TRBD1 (5 bases). The ends were cut back, 8 bases at V and 3 bases at J, with 22 bases in the middle. Germline V CDR1 and CDR2: SGHVS, FQNEAQ. CDR3 length: 16 residues.

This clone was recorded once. The CDR3 protein is CASSWLAGGLSYEQYF. CDR3 DNA: TGTGCCAGCAGTTGGTTAGCGGGGGGGCTCTCCTACGAGCAGTACTTC. The chain couples TRBV28 to TRBJ2-7; 11 nucleotides agree with TRBD2. CDR1 and CDR2 from the germline V gene are MDHEN and SYDVKM. The CDR3 spans 16 residues. The V and J ends lost 4 bases and 0 bases, in that order; junction bases with no gene match: 5.

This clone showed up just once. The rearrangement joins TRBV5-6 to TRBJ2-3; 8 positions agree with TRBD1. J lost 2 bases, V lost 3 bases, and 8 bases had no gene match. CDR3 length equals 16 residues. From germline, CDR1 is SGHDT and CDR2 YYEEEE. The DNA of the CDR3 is TGTGCCAGCAGCTCCCAAGACAGGGGATACACAGATACGCAGTATTTT. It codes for CASSSQDRGYTDTQYF.

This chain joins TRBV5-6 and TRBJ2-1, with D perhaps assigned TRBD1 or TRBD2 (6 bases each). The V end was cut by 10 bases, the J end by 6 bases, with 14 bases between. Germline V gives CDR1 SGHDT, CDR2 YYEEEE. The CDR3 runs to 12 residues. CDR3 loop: CASGGGRNEQFF. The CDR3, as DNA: TGTGCCTCCGGGGGCGGTCGCAATGAGCAGTTCTTC.

For the CDR3, the DNA is TGTGCCAGCAGCTTGGGACAGGGGATGGGGGAGCAGTACTTC. The encoded protein is CASSLGQGMGEQYF. This chain connects TRBV5-6 to TRBJ2-5; 8 positions agree with TRBD1. Germline trimming cut 0 bases from V and 11 bases from J; bases unmatched to any gene: 9. This CDR3 is 14 amino acids long. CDR1 is SGHDT and CDR2 is YYEEEE in the germline V gene.

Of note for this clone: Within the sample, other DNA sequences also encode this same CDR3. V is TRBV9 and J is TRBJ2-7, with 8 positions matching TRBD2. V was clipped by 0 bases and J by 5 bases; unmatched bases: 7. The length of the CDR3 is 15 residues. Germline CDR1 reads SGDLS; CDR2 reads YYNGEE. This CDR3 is CASSVGVSGADEQYF. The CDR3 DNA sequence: TGTGCCAGCAGCGTAGGGGTTAGCGGGGCGGACGAGCAGTACTTC. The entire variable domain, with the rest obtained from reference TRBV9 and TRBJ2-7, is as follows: DSGVTQTPKHLITATGQRVTLRCSPRSGDLSVYWYQQSLDQGLQFLIQYYNGEERAKGNILERFSAQQFPDLHSELNLSSLELGDSALYFCASSVGVSGADEQYFGPGTRLTVT.

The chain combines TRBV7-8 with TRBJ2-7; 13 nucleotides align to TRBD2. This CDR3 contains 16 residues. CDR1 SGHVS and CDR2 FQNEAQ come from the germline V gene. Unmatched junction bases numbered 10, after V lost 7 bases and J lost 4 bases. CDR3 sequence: CASTTGTSGILYEQYF. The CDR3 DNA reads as TGTGCCAGCACCACCGGGACTAGCGGGATTCTATACGAGCAGTACTTC.

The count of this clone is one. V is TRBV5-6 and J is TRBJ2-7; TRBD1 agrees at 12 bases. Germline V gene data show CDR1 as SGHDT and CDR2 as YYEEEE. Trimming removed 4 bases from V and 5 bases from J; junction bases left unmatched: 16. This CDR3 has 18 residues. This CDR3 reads CASSPGTGGHSFLDEQYF. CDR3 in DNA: TGTGCCAGCAGCCCCGGGACAGGGGGCCATAGTTTTCTCGACGAGCAGTACTTC.

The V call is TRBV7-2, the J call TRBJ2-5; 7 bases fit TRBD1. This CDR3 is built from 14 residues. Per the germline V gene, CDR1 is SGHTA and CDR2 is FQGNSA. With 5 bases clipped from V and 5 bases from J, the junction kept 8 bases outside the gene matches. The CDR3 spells CASSIPTGLETQYF. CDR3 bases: TGTGCCAGCAGCATACCGACAGGGTTGGAGACCCAGTACTTC.

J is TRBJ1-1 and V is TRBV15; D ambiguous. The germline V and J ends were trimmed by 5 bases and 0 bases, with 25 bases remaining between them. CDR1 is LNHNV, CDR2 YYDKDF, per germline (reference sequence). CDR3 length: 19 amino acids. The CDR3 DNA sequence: TGTGCCACCAGCCCAGAGATCGGCGGACGGTCTCCGATGAACACTGAAGCTTTCTTT. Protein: CATSPEIGGRSPMNTEAFF.

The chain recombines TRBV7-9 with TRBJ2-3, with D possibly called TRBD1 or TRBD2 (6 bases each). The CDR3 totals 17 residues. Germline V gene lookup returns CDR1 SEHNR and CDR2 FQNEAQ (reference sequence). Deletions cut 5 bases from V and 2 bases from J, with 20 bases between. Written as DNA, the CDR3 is TGTGCCAGCAGCCTCCCTACCGGAGGGGGGCACACAGATACGCAGTATTTT. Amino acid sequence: CASSLPTGGGHTDTQYF.

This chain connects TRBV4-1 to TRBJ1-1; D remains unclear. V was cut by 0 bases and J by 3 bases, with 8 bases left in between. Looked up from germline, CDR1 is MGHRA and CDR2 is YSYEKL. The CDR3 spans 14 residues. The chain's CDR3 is CASSQETYYTEAFF. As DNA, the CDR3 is TGCGCCAGCAGCCAAGAAACCTATTACACTGAAGCTTTCTTT.

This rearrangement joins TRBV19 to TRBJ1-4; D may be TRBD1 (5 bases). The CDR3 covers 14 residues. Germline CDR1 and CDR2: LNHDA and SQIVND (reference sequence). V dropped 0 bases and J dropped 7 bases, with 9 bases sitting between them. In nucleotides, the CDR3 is TGTGCCAGTAGTATAGACAGGGTTGGTGAAAAACTGTTTTTT. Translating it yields CASSIDRVGEKLFF.

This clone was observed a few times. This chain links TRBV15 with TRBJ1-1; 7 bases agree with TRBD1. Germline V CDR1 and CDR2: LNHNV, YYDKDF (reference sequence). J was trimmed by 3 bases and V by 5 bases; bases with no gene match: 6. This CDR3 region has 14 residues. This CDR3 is CATSPIDRDTEAFF. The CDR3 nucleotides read TGTGCCACCAGCCCGATCGACAGGGACACTGAAGCTTTCTTT.

The CDR3: CASSESGRGRGTTEAFF. The CDR3 DNA reads TGCGCCAGCAGTGAGTCAGGCAGGGGGCGCGGGACCACTGAAGCTTTCTTT. This chain connects TRBV10-1 to TRBJ1-1, with 8 nucleotides matching TRBD1. This CDR3 has 17 amino acids. Germline V gives CDR1 WNHNN, CDR2 SYGVQD (reference sequence). The V gene end was trimmed by 0 bases and the J gene end by 4 bases; junction bases not matched to a gene: 10.

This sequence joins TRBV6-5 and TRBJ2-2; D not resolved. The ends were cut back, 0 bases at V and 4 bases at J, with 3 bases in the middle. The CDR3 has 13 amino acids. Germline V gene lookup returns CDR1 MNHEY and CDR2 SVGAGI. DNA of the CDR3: TGTGCCAGCAGTTACTCTACCACCGGGGAGCTGTTTTTT. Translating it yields CASSYSTTGELFF.

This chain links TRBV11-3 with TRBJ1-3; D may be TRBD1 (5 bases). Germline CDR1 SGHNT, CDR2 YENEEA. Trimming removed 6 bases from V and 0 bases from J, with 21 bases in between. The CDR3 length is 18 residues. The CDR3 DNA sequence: TGTGCCAGCAGACCCTATACCGGGGGACTCAACTCTGGAAACACCATATATTTT. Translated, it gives CASRPYTGGLNSGNTIYF.

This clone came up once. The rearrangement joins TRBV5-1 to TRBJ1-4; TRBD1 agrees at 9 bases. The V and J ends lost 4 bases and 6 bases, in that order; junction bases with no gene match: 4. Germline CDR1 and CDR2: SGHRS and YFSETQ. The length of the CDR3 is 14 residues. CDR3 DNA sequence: TGCGCCAGCAGCGAGACAGGGGGGGATGAAAAACTGTTTTTT. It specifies CASSETGGDEKLFF.

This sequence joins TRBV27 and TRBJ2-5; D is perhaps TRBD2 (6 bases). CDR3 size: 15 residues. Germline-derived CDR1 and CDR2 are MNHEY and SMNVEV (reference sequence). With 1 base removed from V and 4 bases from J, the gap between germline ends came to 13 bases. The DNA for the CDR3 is TGTGCCAGCAGTTTATACCAAGGGAGGAGAGAGACCCAGTACTTC. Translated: CASSLYQGRRETQYF.

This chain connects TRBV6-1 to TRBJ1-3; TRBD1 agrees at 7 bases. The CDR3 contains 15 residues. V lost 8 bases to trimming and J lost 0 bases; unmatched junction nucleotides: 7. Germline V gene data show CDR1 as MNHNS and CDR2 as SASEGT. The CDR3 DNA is TGTGCCAGCCGAGACAGGGCGGACTCTGGAAACACCATATATTTT. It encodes CASRDRADSGNTIYF.

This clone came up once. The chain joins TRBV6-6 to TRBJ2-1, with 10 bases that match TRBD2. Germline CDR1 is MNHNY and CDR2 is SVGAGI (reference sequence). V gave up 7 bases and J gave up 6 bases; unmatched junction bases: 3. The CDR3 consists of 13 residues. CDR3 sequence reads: CASKEREGNEQFF. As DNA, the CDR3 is TGTGCCAGCAAGGAGCGGGAGGGCAATGAGCAGTTCTTC.

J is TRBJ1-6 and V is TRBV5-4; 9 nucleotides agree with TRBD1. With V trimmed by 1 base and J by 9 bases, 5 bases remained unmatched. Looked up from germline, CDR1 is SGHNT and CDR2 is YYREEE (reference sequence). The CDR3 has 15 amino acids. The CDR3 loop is CASSLWGQGSSPLHF. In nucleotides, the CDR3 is TGTGCCAGCAGCTTGTGGGGACAGGGAAGTTCACCCCTCCACTTT. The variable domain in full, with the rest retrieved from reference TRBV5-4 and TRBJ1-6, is ETGVTQSPTHLIKTRGQQVTLRCSSQSGHNTVSWYQQALGQGPQFIFQYYREEENGRGNFPPRFSGLQFPNYSSELNVNALELDDSALYLCASSLWGQGSSPLHFGNGTRLTVT.